The entry below describes one T cell receptor (beta chain). What it recognizes is unknown. This sample is drawn from a study of T cell responses to AZD1222 COVID-19 vaccine. Study-wide results and caveats: Baseline antibody screening turned up just a handful of seropositive AZD1222 recipients.

Only in-frame clones appear in the TCRdb table, and some are missing; sequencing was by immunoSEQ multiplex PCR. The sample lists roughly 160,000 clones, 92% occurring once. In germline, CDR1 is SQVTM, CDR2 ANQGSEA. The CDR3 totals 13 residues. V gave up 7 bases and J gave up 1 base, with 12 bases separating them. The sample consisted of peripheral blood, taken on day 0 of AZD1222 vaccination. The TCR comes from an adult in good health. V usage is TRBV29-1 and J usage is TRBJ2-3; D gene uncertain. This CDR3 is CSGVNRGTDTQYF. In DNA, the CDR3 is TGCAGCGGCGTTAACCGGGGCACAGATACGCAGTATTTT.